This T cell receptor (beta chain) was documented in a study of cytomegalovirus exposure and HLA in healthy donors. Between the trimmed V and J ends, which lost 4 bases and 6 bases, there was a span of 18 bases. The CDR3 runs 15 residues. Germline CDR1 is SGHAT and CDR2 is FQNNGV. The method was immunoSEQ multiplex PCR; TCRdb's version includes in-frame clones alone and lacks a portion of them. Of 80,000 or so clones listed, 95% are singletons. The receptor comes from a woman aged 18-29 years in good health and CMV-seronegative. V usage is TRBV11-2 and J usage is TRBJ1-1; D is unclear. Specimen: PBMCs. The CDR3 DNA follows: TGTGCCAGCAGCTCCCAGAGGGCACCTGTCGCTGAAGCTTTCTTT. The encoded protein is CASSSQRAPVAEAFF. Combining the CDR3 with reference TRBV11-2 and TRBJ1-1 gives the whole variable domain EAGVAQSPRYKIIEKRQSVAFWCNPISGHATLYWYQQILGQGPKLLIQFQNNGVVDDSQLPKDRFSAERLKGVDSTLKIQPAKLEDSAVYLCASSSQRAPVAEAFFGQGTRLTVV.